This TCR beta chain was sequenced during a study of cytomegalovirus exposure and HLA in healthy donors listed by TCRdb under 2017. About the full investigation: According to a later analysis, the 120 or so validation repertoires were produced on the same platform as the 680 or so repertoires of the first cohort. The aim of the study was to test whether cataloging public T cell receptors could identify signatures of past pathogen exposure. In addition to the first cohort of several hundred subjects, a separate validation cohort of 120 different subjects was used. High-throughput TCR immunosequencing, statistical association of individual TCRs with disease status, and machine learning were combined to predict cytomegalovirus infection status. The investigation overall reported the following: A total of 150 to 200 TCR beta chains were listed by the study as associated with cytomegalovirus. The classifier was reported to diagnose cytomegalovirus status with high specificity and sensitivity in both the original cohort and the validation cohort. All 120 or so repertoires were used to score co-occurrence in the validation cohort in a later analysis, because that analysis had no HLA typing for the cohort. Most TCR sequences were observed very rarely across donors, whereas some public TCRs were present in many individuals. The authors suggested that the approach could potentially be extended to other disease states and immunological phenotypes. In vitro tests confirmed that a few of the cytomegalovirus-associated TCR beta chains recognize cytomegalovirus antigens. A later analysis found that TCRs clustered in the first cohort also tended to co-occur in the 100 to 150 validation repertoires, with about 94% of cluster scores above 0.

Looking up the germline V gene yields CDR1 LGHNA and CDR2 YSLEER. The CDR3 has 14 amino acids, counting the end cysteine and phenylalanine. The DNA shown is the 42-base CDR3, in frame from base 1. V gives up 1 base and J gives up 4 bases, and the segment between their germline ends measures 10 bases. The donors were included in the validation cohort of 120 subjects, a group kept apart from the roughly 690-subject first cohort. Receptor amplification or capture employed the immunoSEQ multiplex PCR assay. In the source study's methods: A statistical classification framework was built to diagnose cytomegalovirus status from the catalog of TCR beta chain sequences. The table comes from immuneACCESS by way of TCRdb, which keeps in-frame sequences with V and J called. Part of the clones is missing from these tables; in studies checked, under half for an unresolved V gene and the rest for unknown reasons. D and trimming were read from the DNA, whereas the V and J calls and clone size are those reported in that table. Counted in this sample were 20,000 to 25,000 clones; 97% of them appeared once. The top ten clonotypes cover 10% of the sample.

Note on this clone: Its recognized antigen is unknown. No qualities accompany the bases; no much larger clone lies one base away.

This TCR derives from a man younger than 40 in good health and CMV-seropositive. Rearrangement joined TRBV4-3 to TRBJ1-1; a tentative D match to TRBD1 spans 6 bases. The sequenced sample consisted of PBMCs. The bases are TGCGCCAGCAGCCAAGTTAAGGGGGTCACTGAAGCTTTCTTT. The translation is CASSQVKGVTEAFF.